The source of this TCR beta chain is a study of blood T cell repertoires in COVID-19. Study at large: Acute and convalescent COVID-19 specimens originated in the United States, Italy and Spain. PBMCs, B-cell-depleted T cells, or T cells provided the cDNA or gDNA that made up the material.

This CDR3 is built from 14 residues. The germline V gene has CDR1 SNHLY and CDR2 FYNNEI. Trimming stripped 2 bases from V and 1 base from J, with 8 bases between. Original processing notes: For nucleated cells, counts were estimated from reference gene primer amplification. The data were produced by immunoSEQ multiplex PCR, yet TCRdb's version contains in-frame clones alone and is incomplete. Clone size and V and J calls were adopted from that table, with D and trimming inferred from the DNA. The sample lists over 200,000 clones; around four fifths were seen once. The sample holds one count of this clone.

The J gene is TRBJ1-1, the V gene TRBV2; D unclear. The clonotype was recovered from a man in his forties with active or convalescent COVID-19. Sequencing was done on a sample of peripheral blood. In DNA form, the CDR3 reads TGTGCCAGCAGTGAAATAGTTGCGAACACTGAAGCTTTCTTT. It codes for CASSEIVANTEAFF.